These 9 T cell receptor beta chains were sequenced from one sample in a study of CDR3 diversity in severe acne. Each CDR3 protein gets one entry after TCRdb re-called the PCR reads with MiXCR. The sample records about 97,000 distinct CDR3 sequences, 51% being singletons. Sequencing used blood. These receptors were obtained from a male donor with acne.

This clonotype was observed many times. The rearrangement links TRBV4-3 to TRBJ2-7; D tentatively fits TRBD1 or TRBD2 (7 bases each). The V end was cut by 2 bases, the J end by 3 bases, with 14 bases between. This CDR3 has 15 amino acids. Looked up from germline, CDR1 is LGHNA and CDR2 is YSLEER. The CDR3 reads CASSQMARGGYEQYF. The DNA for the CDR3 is TGCGCCAGCAGCCAAATGGCCAGGGGGGGCTACGAGCAGTACTTC.

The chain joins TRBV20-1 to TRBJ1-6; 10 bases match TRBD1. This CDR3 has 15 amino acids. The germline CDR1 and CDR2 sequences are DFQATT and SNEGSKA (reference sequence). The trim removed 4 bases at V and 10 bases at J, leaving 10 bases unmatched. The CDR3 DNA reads TGCAGTGCTACGACAGGGGGCGGACAGGGATCACCCCTCCACTTT. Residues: CSATTGGGQGSPLHF.

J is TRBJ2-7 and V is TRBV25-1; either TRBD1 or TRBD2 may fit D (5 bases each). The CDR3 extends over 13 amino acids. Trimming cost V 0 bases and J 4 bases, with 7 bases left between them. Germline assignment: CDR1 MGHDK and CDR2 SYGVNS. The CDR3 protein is CASSEYEGYEQYF. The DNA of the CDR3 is TGTGCCAGCAGTGAATACGAGGGGTACGAGCAGTACTTC.

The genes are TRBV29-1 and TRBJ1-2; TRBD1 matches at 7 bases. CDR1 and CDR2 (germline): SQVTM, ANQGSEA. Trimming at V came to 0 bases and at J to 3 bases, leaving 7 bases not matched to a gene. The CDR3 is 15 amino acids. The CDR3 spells CSVEDWRQGDYGYTF. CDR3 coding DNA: TGCAGCGTTGAAGATTGGAGACAGGGAGACTATGGCTACACCTTC.

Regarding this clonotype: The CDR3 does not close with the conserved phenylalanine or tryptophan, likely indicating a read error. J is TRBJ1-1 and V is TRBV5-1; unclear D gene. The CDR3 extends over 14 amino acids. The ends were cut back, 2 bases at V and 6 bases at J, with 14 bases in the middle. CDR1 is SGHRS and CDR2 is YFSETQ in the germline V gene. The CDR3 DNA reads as TGCGCCAGCAGCTTACTTATAGAGGGTTCTGAAGCTTTCCTT. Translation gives CASSLLIEGSEAFL.

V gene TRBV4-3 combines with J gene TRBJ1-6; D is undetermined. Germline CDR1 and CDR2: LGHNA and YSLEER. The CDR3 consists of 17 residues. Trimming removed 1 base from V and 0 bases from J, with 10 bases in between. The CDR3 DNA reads TGCGCCAGCAGCCAAGTTGACACAGCCTCCTATAATTCACCCCTCCACTTT. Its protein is CASSQVDTASYNSPLHF.

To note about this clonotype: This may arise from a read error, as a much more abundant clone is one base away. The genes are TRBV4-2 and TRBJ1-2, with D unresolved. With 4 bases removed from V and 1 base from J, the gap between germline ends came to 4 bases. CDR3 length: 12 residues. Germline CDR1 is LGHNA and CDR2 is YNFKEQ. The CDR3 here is CASSRSNYGYTF. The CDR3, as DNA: TGTGCCAGCAGCCGAAGTAACTATGGCTACACCTTC.

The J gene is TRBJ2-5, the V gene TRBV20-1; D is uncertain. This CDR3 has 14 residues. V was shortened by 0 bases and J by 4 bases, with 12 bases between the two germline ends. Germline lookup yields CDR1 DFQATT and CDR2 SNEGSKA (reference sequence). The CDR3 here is CSARDSYRGETQYF. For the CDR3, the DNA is TGCAGTGCTAGAGATTCCTACCGCGGAGAGACCCAGTACTTC.

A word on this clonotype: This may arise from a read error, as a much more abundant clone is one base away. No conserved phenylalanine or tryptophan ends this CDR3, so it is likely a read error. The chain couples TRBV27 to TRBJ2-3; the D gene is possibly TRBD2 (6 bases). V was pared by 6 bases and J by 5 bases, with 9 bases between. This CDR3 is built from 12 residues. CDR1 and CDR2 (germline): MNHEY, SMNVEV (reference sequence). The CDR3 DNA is TGTGCCAGCAGGCGACTAGGAGATACGCAGTATCTT. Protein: CASRRLGDTQYL.